This entry lists 20 T cell receptor beta chains sequenced from one sample in a study of siplizumab effects on memory and regulatory T cells. Profiling relied on immunoSEQ multiplex PCR, and the TCRdb table lists in-frame clones only, not all of them. The repertoire holds 37,000 or so clones, with 80% to 90% as singletons. The sequenced sample consisted of naive CD4+ T cells sorted from blood. The receptors originated from a human donor in good health.

The chain recombines TRBV19 with TRBJ2-7; a weak D match, TRBD1 (6 bases). In germline, CDR1 is LNHDA, CDR2 SQIVND (reference sequence). Deletions cut 6 bases from V and 8 bases from J, with 14 bases between. The CDR3 spans 12 residues. The CDR3 DNA reads as TGTGCCAGTAGAACAGGGCTTAACCAGCAGTACTTC. Encoded protein: CASRTGLNQQYF.

The chain has TRBV10-1 and TRBJ2-6, with D uncertain. This CDR3 has 14 residues. V lost 9 bases to trimming and J lost 5 bases, with 14 bases between them. The germline gives CDR1 WNHNN, CDR2 SYGVQD (reference sequence). DNA for the CDR3: TGCGCCAGAGTCGCACAAAGTCGGGCCAACGTCCTGACTTTC. This encodes CARVAQSRANVLTF.

For this clone: One junction end does not reproduce the germline sequence, and a read error may be involved. This chain uses TRBV5-1 with TRBJ2-2; D possibly corresponds to TRBD2 (5 bases). This CDR3 comprises 15 residues. Per the germline V gene, CDR1 is SGHRS and CDR2 is YFSETQ. The CDR3 nucleotides read TGCGCCAGCAGATTGGACTCGCTTTATATCGGGGAGCTGTTTTTT. Translating gives CASRLDSLYIGELFF. The whole variable domain, remainder taken from reference TRBV5-1 and TRBJ2-2, is KAGVTQTPRYLIKTRGQQVTLSCSPISGHRSVSWYQQTPGQGLQFLFEYFSETQRNKGNFPGRFSGRQFSNSRSEMNVSTLELGDSALYLCASRLDSLYIGELFFGEGSRLTVL.

The chain employs TRBV5-1 and TRBJ1-4; 7 nucleotides align to TRBD1. The trim removed 3 bases at V and 8 bases at J, leaving 7 bases unmatched. CDR1 and CDR2 from the germline V gene are SGHRS and YFSETQ. This CDR3 is built from 14 residues. The CDR3 nucleotides read TGCGCCAGCAGCTCCGGGACAGAGGGAGAAAAACTGTTTTTT. Its translation is CASSSGTEGEKLFF. The variable domain in full, with the rest retrieved from reference TRBV5-1 and TRBJ1-4, is KAGVTQTPRYLIKTRGQQVTLSCSPISGHRSVSWYQQTPGQGLQFLFEYFSETQRNKGNFPGRFSGRQFSNSRSEMNVSTLELGDSALYLCASSSGTEGEKLFFGSGTQLSVL.

In nucleotides, the CDR3 is TGTGCCACCGAAGTGGATGGGAGCACAGATACGCAGTATTTT. It encodes CATEVDGSTDTQYF. This rearrangement joins TRBV6-1 to TRBJ2-3; D not certain. This CDR3 is built from 14 residues. The V end lost 10 bases, the J end lost 0 bases, and 14 bases lay between the germline ends. The germline V gene has CDR1 MNHNS and CDR2 SASEGT.

This clone was observed a single time. The chain recombines TRBV18 with TRBJ2-1; D is ambiguous. The V gene's germline CDR1 is KGHSH and CDR2 LQKENI. This CDR3 spans 13 amino acids. V lost 3 bases and J 7 bases, leaving 10 bases between the germline ends. CDR3 sequence reads: CASSPESRNEQFF. Written as DNA, the CDR3 is TGTGCCAGCTCACCCGAAAGCAGGAATGAGCAGTTCTTC.

The CDR3 nucleotides read TGTGCCAGCAGCACTTCCGGGAGGGGAGATACGCAGTATTTT. Protein sequence: CASSTSGRGDTQYF. The chain employs TRBV9 and TRBJ2-3, with TRBD2 matching over 8 bases. This CDR3 contains 14 residues. V shed 4 bases, J shed 5 bases, and the junction held 6 bases outside the gene matches. Germline V lookup: CDR1 SGDLS, CDR2 YYNGEE.

This clone occurred a few times. The chain joins TRBV4-2 to TRBJ1-5; 7 bases are shared with TRBD1. This CDR3 region has 14 residues. V lost 4 bases, J lost 5 bases, and 5 bases stayed unmatched. Per the germline V gene, CDR1 is LGHNA and CDR2 is YNFKEQ. For the CDR3, the DNA is TGTGCCAGCAGCCCGACAGGGAAGGATCAGCCCCAGCATTTT. Translating gives CASSPTGKDQPQHF.

The chain combines TRBV7-2 with TRBJ1-6; D remains unclear. V lost 4 bases to trimming and J lost 6 bases, with 13 bases between them. The CDR3 loop spans 15 amino acids. Germline loops: CDR1 SGHTA, CDR2 FQGNSA. The CDR3 sequence: CASSSDGRTNSPLHF. The CDR3 region has the DNA TGTGCCAGCAGCTCGGACGGGCGTACTAATTCACCCCTCCACTTT.

The chain couples TRBV2 to TRBJ2-3, with D perhaps TRBD1 (6 bases). V lost 10 bases and J 4 bases, leaving 12 bases between the germline ends. Per the germline V gene, CDR1 is SNHLY and CDR2 is FYNNEI. This CDR3 is built from 12 residues. The CDR3 sequence is CATRQDADTQYF. The CDR3, as DNA: TGTGCCACCAGACAGGATGCAGATACGCAGTATTTT.

The rearrangement links TRBV14 to TRBJ1-2, with 8 bases that match TRBD1. This CDR3 is 17 amino acids long. J lost 4 bases, V lost 3 bases, and 13 bases had no gene match. The germline CDR1 and CDR2 sequences are SGHDN and FVKESK. The CDR3, as DNA: TGTGCCAGCAGCCAGGAGGACAGGGTGATGGATAGCTATGGCTACACCTTC. This sequence encodes CASSQEDRVMDSYGYTF.

The J gene is TRBJ1-6, the V gene TRBV5-4; no reliable D call. Trimming left V 0 bases short and J 10 bases short, with 5 bases between. This CDR3 is built from 12 residues. CDR1 is SGHNT and CDR2 is YYREEE in the germline V gene (reference sequence). Here the CDR3 reads CASSLDNSPLHF. Here the CDR3 DNA reads TGTGCCAGCAGCTTGGACAACTCACCCCTCCACTTT. Using reference TRBV5-4 and TRBJ1-6 for the parts outside the CDR3, the full variable domain is ETGVTQSPTHLIKTRGQQVTLRCSSQSGHNTVSWYQQALGQGPQFIFQYYREEENGRGNFPPRFSGLQFPNYSSELNVNALELDDSALYLCASSLDNSPLHFGNGTRLTVT.

J is TRBJ2-7 and V is TRBV7-9, with 8 bases fitting TRBD2. The CDR3 length is 15 residues. Germline V lookup: CDR1 SEHNR, CDR2 FQNEAQ (reference sequence). V lost 0 bases, J lost 3 bases, and 4 bases stayed unmatched. In DNA, the CDR3 is TGTGCCAGCAGCTTAGCGCGGGGGGTTTTCTACGAGCAGTACTTC. This translates into CASSLARGVFYEQYF.

The chain uses TRBV9 and TRBJ2-3; D remains unclear. The CDR3 is 13 residues long. Between the trimmed V and J ends, which lost 3 bases and 6 bases, there was a span of 11 bases. CDR1 is SGDLS and CDR2 is YYNGEE in the germline V gene. In DNA, the CDR3 is TGTGCCAGCAGCGAAGCCCCCCGGGATACGCAGTATTTT. Protein product: CASSEAPRDTQYF. Drawing the rest from reference TRBV9 and TRBJ2-3, the complete variable domain is DSGVTQTPKHLITATGQRVTLRCSPRSGDLSVYWYQQSLDQGLQFLIQYYNGEERAKGNILERFSAQQFPDLHSELNLSSLELGDSALYFCASSEAPRDTQYFGPGTRLTVL.

The genes are TRBV25-1 and TRBJ2-3; 9 positions agree with TRBD1. Losses at the gene ends were 3 bases for V and 5 bases for J; bases not matched to a gene: 9. Looked up from germline, CDR1 is MGHDK and CDR2 is SYGVNS. CDR3 size: 16 residues. The CDR3 region has the DNA TGTGCCAGCAGTGATATAGGGACAGGGATACGAGATACGCAGTATTTT. It encodes CASSDIGTGIRDTQYF.

The chain carries TRBV11-2 and TRBJ1-2; TRBD1 matches 7 bases. The ends lost 4 bases at V and 5 bases at J; junction bases unmatched: 4. The CDR3 covers 13 residues. Germline CDR1 is SGHAT and CDR2 is FQNNGV. The CDR3 sequence is CASSWDSQYGYTF. CDR3 nucleotides: TGTGCCAGCAGCTGGGACAGCCAATATGGCTACACCTTC.

The chain is built from TRBV5-1 and TRBJ2-2; a weak D match, TRBD2 (6 bases). The CDR3 spans 15 residues. The V end was cut by 5 bases, the J end by 6 bases, with 17 bases between. Per the germline V gene, CDR1 is SGHRS and CDR2 is YFSETQ. CDR3 in DNA: TGCGCCAGCAGACCCGGCAGCGGGTACGCCGGGGAGCTGTTTTTT. This translates into CASRPGSGYAGELFF. The variable domain in full, with the rest retrieved from reference TRBV5-1 and TRBJ2-2, is KAGVTQTPRYLIKTRGQQVTLSCSPISGHRSVSWYQQTPGQGLQFLFEYFSETQRNKGNFPGRFSGRQFSNSRSEMNVSTLELGDSALYLCASRPGSGYAGELFFGEGSRLTVL.

V gene TRBV2 combines with J gene TRBJ1-4, with 9 bases identical to TRBD1. Germline CDR1 and CDR2: SNHLY and FYNNEI. The CDR3 is made up of 13 amino acids. The ends lost 5 bases at V and 8 bases at J; junction bases unmatched: 3. CDR3 in amino acids: CASSSGTGEKLFF. The CDR3 DNA reads TGTGCCAGCAGTTCCGGGACAGGGGAAAAACTGTTTTTT.

The rearrangement uses TRBV19 and TRBJ1-1, with D unresolved. Trimming cost V 6 bases and J 0 bases, with 11 bases left between them. From germline, CDR1 is LNHDA and CDR2 SQIVND (reference sequence). This CDR3 has 14 residues. The CDR3 region has the DNA TGTGCCAGTAGGGTTACGCTATTGAACACTGAAGCTTTCTTT. This translates into CASRVTLLNTEAFF.

The chain uses TRBV18 and TRBJ2-1, with TRBD1 matching over 7 bases. The CDR3 extends over 17 amino acids. The V segment lost 2 bases and the J segment 0 bases; nucleotides outside the gene matches: 7. Germline lookup yields CDR1 KGHSH and CDR2 LQKENI. CDR3 nucleotides: TGTGCCAGCTCACCAATGAGACAGGGATACTCCTACAATGAGCAGTTCTTC. Translation gives CASSPMRQGYSYNEQFF.